This TCR beta chain was identified during a study of cytomegalovirus exposure and HLA in healthy donors. Study information: The 90 to 150 validation repertoires, a later analysis reported, used the same platform as the 550 to 700 repertoires from the first cohort. Broader study findings: Most observed TCR sequences were rare, whereas some public TCRs were detected in many donors. The finding came from a later analysis; first-cohort TCR clusters tended to co-occur in the roughly 120 validation repertoires. Specificity of a few CMV-associated chains for CMV antigens was verified in vitro.

The CDR3 sequence is 15 residues long. CDR1 and CDR2 from the germline V gene are SGDLS and YYNGEE. Deletions cut 5 bases from V and 6 bases from J, with 18 bases between. The assay was immunoSEQ multiplex PCR, and TCRdb's table has in-frame clones only and misses some. The table lists roughly 150,000 clones, 86% of them singletons, with around 2% in the top ten. Notes on this clone: Its specificity is unknown.

This chain uses TRBV9 with TRBJ2-1, with D perhaps matching TRBD2 (5 bases). This receptor was taken from a woman aged 18-29 years in good health and CMV-seronegative. Sequenced input: PBMCs. The DNA for the CDR3 is TGTGCCAGCAGGCCTCCCGGCCTGGGGAGCAATGAGCAGTTCTTC. It is translated as CASRPPGLGSNEQFF.